Below, 7 T cell receptor beta chains from the same sample are listed, as sequenced in a study of blood T cell repertoires in COVID-19. Clones were read by immunoSEQ multiplex PCR, and TCRdb kept only the in-frame ones, dropping some. The data hold under 250,000 clones, with around 90% observed a single time. Sequencing was carried out using peripheral blood. The receptors come from a man in his fifties or sixties who had recovered from COVID-19.

A single count supports this clone. The chain is built from TRBV6-6 and TRBJ2-1; D gene unclear. Germline CDR1 MNHNY, CDR2 SVGAGI (reference sequence). The CDR3 contains 17 residues. Trimming stripped 5 bases from V and 2 bases from J, with 19 bases between. The CDR3 sequence is CASSPLKKELTYNEQFF. CDR3 in DNA: TGTGCCAGCAGTCCTCTCAAGAAGGAGTTAACCTACAATGAGCAGTTCTTC.

This chain connects TRBV9 to TRBJ2-1; no definite D call. Germline CDR1 and CDR2: SGDLS and YYNGEE. Trimming left V 1 base short and J 0 bases short, with 8 bases between. The CDR3 length is 15 residues. As DNA, the CDR3 is TGTGCCAGCAGCGTAAGGTGGAGCTCCTACAATGAGCAGTTCTTC. Translated: CASSVRWSSYNEQFF.

The chain combines TRBV30 with TRBJ2-7; D ambiguous. V was clipped by 5 bases and J by 1 base, with 6 bases between them. In germline, CDR1 is GTSNPN, CDR2 SVGIG (reference sequence). The CDR3 has 11 residues. CDR3 residues: CAWGRSYEQYF. Here the CDR3 DNA reads TGTGCCTGGGGCCGTTCCTACGAGCAGTACTTC.

The genes are TRBV5-1 and TRBJ1-2; D remains ambiguous. The CDR3 loop spans 14 amino acids. Germline values: CDR1 SGHRS, CDR2 YFSETQ. V lost 2 bases to trimming and J lost 2 bases, with 10 bases between them. DNA for the CDR3: TGCGCCAGCAGCTTATTAGGAGACAACTATGGCTACACCTTC. Protein: CASSLLGDNYGYTF.

The chain employs TRBV29-1 and TRBJ1-1; tentative D call: TRBD1 (6 bases). The V end was cut by 4 bases, the J end by 2 bases, with 14 bases between. Germline V lookup: CDR1 SQVTM, CDR2 ANQGSEA. The CDR3 runs to 14 residues. This chain's CDR3 is CSVVPGQQNTEAFF. CDR3 sequence (DNA): TGCAGCGTTGTACCCGGACAGCAAAACACTGAAGCTTTCTTT.

The rearrangement uses TRBV10-3 and TRBJ2-7, with D possibly matching TRBD2 (6 bases). The V gene lost 2 bases and the J gene lost 0 bases, with 11 bases spanning the gap. The CDR3 extends over 15 amino acids. CDR1 is ENHRY and CDR2 is SYGVKD in the germline V gene. CDR3 in amino acids: CAISEGLAASYEQYF. CDR3 sequence (DNA): TGTGCCATCAGTGAGGGATTAGCGGCCTCCTACGAGCAGTACTTC.

Worth noting for this clone: Sequence at one end of the junction differs from germline and may be a read error. The V and J genes are TRBV2 and TRBJ2-5, with TRBD2 identical over 12 bases. Per germline, CDR1 SNHLY and CDR2 FYNNEI. The CDR3 is 15 amino acids. Written as DNA, the CDR3 is TGTGCCAGCAGTGGAGGACAAACAACTAGCGGGGGGCGTCACTTC. Amino acids: CASSGGQTTSGGRHF.